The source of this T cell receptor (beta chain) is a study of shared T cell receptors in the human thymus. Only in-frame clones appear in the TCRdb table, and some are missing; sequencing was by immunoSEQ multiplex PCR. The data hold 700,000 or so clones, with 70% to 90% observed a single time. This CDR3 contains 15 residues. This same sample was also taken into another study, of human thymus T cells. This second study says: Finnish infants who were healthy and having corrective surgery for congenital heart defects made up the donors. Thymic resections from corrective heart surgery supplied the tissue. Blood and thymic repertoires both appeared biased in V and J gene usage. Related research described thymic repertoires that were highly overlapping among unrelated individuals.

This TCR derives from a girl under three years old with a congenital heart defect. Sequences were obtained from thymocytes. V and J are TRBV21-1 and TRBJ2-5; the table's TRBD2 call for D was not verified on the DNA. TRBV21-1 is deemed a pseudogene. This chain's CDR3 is CASSKGAPEGETQYF. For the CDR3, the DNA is TGTGCCAGCAGCAAAGGCGCCCCCGAGGGAGAGACCCAGTACTTC.